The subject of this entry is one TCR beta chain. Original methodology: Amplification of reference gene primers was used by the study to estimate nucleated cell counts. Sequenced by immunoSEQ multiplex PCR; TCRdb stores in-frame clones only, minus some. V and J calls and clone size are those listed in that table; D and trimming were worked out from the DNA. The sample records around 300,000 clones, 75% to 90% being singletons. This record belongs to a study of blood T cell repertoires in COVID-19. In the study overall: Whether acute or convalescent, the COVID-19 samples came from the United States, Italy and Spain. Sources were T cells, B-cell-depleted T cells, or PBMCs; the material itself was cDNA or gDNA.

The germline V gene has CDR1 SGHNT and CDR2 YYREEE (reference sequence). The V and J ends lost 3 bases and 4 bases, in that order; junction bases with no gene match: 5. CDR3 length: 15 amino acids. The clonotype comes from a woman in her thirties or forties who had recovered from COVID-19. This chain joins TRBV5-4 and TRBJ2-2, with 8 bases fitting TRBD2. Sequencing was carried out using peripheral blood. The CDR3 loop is CASSSGLAGTGELFF. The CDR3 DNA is TGTGCCAGCAGCTCTGGACTAGCCGGCACCGGGGAGCTGTTTTTT.